This T cell receptor (beta chain) was documented in a study of blood T cell repertoires in COVID-19. Study overall: Acute-phase and convalescent COVID-19 samples originated in the United States, Italy and Spain.

Profiled with immunoSEQ multiplex PCR; TCRdb holds only in-frame clones, not every one. The table has more than 65,000 clones, about 76% seen once. Germline V gives CDR1 MNHEY, CDR2 SVGEGT. The V segment lost 2 bases and the J segment 5 bases; nucleotides outside the gene matches: 4. This CDR3 spans 15 amino acids. The chain has TRBV6-2 or TRBV6-3 and TRBJ2-2, with 8 nucleotides matching TRBD2. The material sequenced was peripheral blood. The receptor's source is a woman of 80 years or more with active or convalescent COVID-19. This CDR3 is CASSYRPGGTGELFF. The CDR3 DNA reads as TGTGCCAGCAGTTACCGCCCGGGGGGGACCGGGGAGCTGTTTTTT.